This T cell receptor beta chain was obtained from a study of blood T cells in healthy people across ages. Study-level points and caveats: TCR beta diversity correlated strongly with naive T cell percentage. Significant beta diversity loss was already apparent by age approximately 40, declining roughly linearly.

Germline V gives CDR1 MNHEY, CDR2 SMNVEV (reference sequence). CDR3 length: 15 amino acids. J was trimmed by 4 bases and V by 5 bases; bases with no gene match: 10. The use of a sample-barcoded 5' primer and a J-beta primer mix characterized a second PCR of about 7 to 12 cycles. TCRdb re-derived calls from the 5' RACE reads in MiXCR, one entry per CDR3 protein. The sample includes around 500,000 distinct CDR3 sequences, about 45% of them seen just once. This clonotype has more than one count but fewer than ten. Its cognate antigen is unknown. The V call is TRBV27, the J call TRBJ1-2; 7 bases align to TRBD1. The sequence derives from an elderly man in good health. The sequenced material came from blood. The CDR3 loop reads CASSRRQGGAYGYTF. DNA of the CDR3: TGTGCCAGCAGTAGACGACAGGGAGGGGCCTATGGCTACACCTTC.